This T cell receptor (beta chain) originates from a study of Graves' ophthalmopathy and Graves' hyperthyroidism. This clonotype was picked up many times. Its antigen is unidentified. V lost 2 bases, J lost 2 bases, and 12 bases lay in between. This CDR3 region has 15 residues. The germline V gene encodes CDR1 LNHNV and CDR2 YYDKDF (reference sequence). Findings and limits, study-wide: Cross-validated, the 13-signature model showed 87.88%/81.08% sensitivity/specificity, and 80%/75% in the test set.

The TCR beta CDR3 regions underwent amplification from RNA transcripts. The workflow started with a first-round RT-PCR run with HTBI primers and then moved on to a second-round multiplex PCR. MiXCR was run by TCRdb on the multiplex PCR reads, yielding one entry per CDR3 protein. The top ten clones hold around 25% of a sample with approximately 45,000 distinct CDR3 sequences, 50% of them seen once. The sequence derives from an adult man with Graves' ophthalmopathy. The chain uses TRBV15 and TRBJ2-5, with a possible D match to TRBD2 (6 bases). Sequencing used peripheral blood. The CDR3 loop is CATSRPRSGQETQYF. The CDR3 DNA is TGTGCCACCAGCAGACCCAGGAGCGGGCAAGAGACCCAGTACTTC.